A selection of T cell receptor beta chains follows, all from one sample in a study of preoperative IRX-2 immunotherapy in early breast cancer. Repertoires were generated with immunoSEQ multiplex PCR, while TCRdb's copy carries only in-frame clones and drops some. The table includes some 30,000 clones, over 80% detected once. The sequenced sample was lymph node tissue, obtained from a patient treated with IRX-2 immunotherapy. The receptors come from a human donor with breast cancer. The CDR3 runs from the conserved cysteine through the conserved F or W. A D gene is named only where the DNA matches it firmly. Clone size is stated in some rows and not others, as once, few, many or a class when expanded.

TRBV19	.	.	TRBJ2-7	CASSIFVRERLRCYEQYF	TGTGCCAGTAGTATATTTGTCCGGGAGCGGTTGCGTTGTTACGAGCAGTACTTC
TRBV19	.	.	TRBJ1-4	CASSTPGRGNEKLFF	TGTGCCAGTAGTACTCCGGGCAGGGGTAATGAAAAACTGTTTTTT
TRBV6-8	TRBD2	.	TRBJ2-7	CASSLLSGGGSYEQYF	TGTGCCAGCAGCCTCCTCTCGGGCGGGGGCTCCTACGAGCAGTACTTC
TRBV28	.	.	TRBJ2-2	CASSLSLAFGELFF	TGTGCCAGCAGTTTATCCCTAGCCTTCGGGGAGCTGTTTTTT
TRBV4-1	.	.	TRBJ2-1	CASSHAASSALNEQFF	TGCGCCAGCAGCCACGCCGCGTCTTCTGCCCTAAATGAGCAGTTCTTC
TRBV7-6	.	once	TRBJ1-6	CASSLRARGDSPLHF	TGTGCCAGCAGCCTCCGCGCCCGGGGGGATTCACCCCTCCACTTT
TRBV19	.	.	TRBJ1-3	CASSGKQGNGNTIYF	TGTGCCAGTAGTGGAAAACAGGGTAATGGAAACACCATATATTTT
TRBV30	TRBD2	once	TRBJ2-7	CAWTPLRTSGTYEQYF	TGTGCCTGGACTCCCCTTCGGACTAGCGGGACCTACGAGCAGTACTTC
TRBV15	.	.	TRBJ1-3	CATSRSTQGNTIYF	TGTGCCACCAGCAGATCAACCCAGGGAAACACCATATATTTT
TRBV29-1	TRBD1	.	TRBJ1-1	CSLQRGDRMEAFF	TGCAGCCTCCAAAGAGGGGACAGAATGGAAGCTTTCTTT
TRBV10-1	.	.	TRBJ1-1	CASGWGNPGAFF	TGCGCCAGCGGCTGGGGCAACCCGGGAGCTTTCTTT
TRBV29-1	TRBD2	.	TRBJ2-7	CSVEAITSGSHEQYF	TGCAGCGTTGAAGCGATCACTAGCGGGTCCCACGAGCAGTACTTC
TRBV19	.	once	TRBJ1-5	CASSIGPGEQPQHF	TGTGCCAGTAGTATTGGCCCGGGAGAACAGCCCCAGCATTTT
TRBV28	.	.	TRBJ1-2	CASSRREDDLEYGYTF	TGTGCCAGCAGCCGTCGGGAAGACGACTTAGAATATGGCTACACCTTC
TRBV10-3	.	.	TRBJ1-2	CAISESKGVYGYTF	TGTGCCATCAGTGAGTCGAAAGGGGTCTATGGCTACACCTTC
TRBV30	.	.	TRBJ1-2	CAWMGERGYGYTF	TGTGCCTGGATGGGGGAGAGGGGCTATGGCTACACCTTC
TRBV6-8	.	.	TRBJ2-2	CASSDSSHGELFF	TGTGCCAGCAGTGACTCGAGTCACGGGGAGCTGTTTTTT
TRBV10-3	TRBD1	.	TRBJ1-2	CAISEVPGQGDGYTF	TGTGCCATCAGTGAGGTACCAGGACAGGGGGATGGCTACACCTTC
TRBV19	TRBD1	.	TRBJ2-7	CATRDRGSYEQYF	TGTGCCACCCGGGACAGGGGGTCCTACGAGCAGTACTTC
TRBV6-8	.	.	TRBJ2-5	CASSPPTKTQYF	TGTGCCAGCAGTCCCCCGACCAAGACCCAGTACTTC
TRBV30	TRBD1	.	TRBJ2-1	CAFRDRGRFEQFF	TGTGCCTTCCGGGACAGGGGGCGCTTTGAGCAGTTCTTC
TRBV18	.	once	TRBJ1-1	CASSPSGAMNTEAFF	TGTGCCAGCTCTCCGTCGGGGGCGATGAACACTGAAGCTTTCTTT
TRBV6-8	TRBD1	.	TRBJ2-7	CASSYSLDRGFSYEQYF	TGTGCCAGCAGTTACTCGCTTGACAGGGGATTTTCCTACGAGCAGTACTTC
TRBV10-1	.	.	TRBJ1-6	CASKGLPLGPGAPLHF	TGCGCCAGCAAAGGGTTACCGCTGGGGCCCGGGGCACCCCTCCACTTT
TRBV28	.	.	TRBJ1-5	CASSLRSGSNQPQHF	TGTGCCAGCAGTTTAAGGTCGGGGAGCAATCAGCCCCAGCATTTT
TRBV12-5	.	.	TRBJ1-2	CASTPRGLRANYGYTF	TGTGCCAGCACCCCGCGGGGGTTGAGGGCTAACTATGGCTACACCTTC
TRBV5-1	.	.	TRBJ1-1	CASSAGHGFTEAFF	TGCGCCAGCAGCGCCGGACACGGGTTCACTGAAGCTTTCTTT
TRBV10-3	.	.	TRBJ2-6	CASRTAYSGANVLTF	TGTGCCAGCCGGACAGCGTACTCTGGGGCCAACGTCCTGACTTTC
TRBV28	.	.	TRBJ2-7	CASSWGRYEQYF	TGTGCCAGCAGCTGGGGAAGATACGAGCAGTACTTC
TRBV19	TRBD1	once	TRBJ1-5	CASSSDRGANSNQPQHF	TGTGCCAGTAGTTCGGACAGGGGGGCCAATAGCAATCAGCCCCAGCATTTT
TRBV4-1	.	.	TRBJ2-2	CASSQVVTVGANTGELFF	TGCGCCAGCAGCCAAGTTGTCACGGTGGGGGCGAACACCGGGGAGCTGTTTTTT
TRBV6-8	.	few	TRBJ1-2	CASRSDGVGGYTF	TGTGCCAGCAGATCGGACGGAGTGGGTGGCTACACCTTC
TRBV19	.	.	TRBJ2-5	CASSGPVQETQYF	TGTGCCAGTAGTGGGCCAGTACAAGAGACCCAGTACTTC
TRBV19	.	few	TRBJ1-4	CASSIYEGEKLFF	TGTGCCAGTAGTATCTACGAAGGTGAAAAACTGTTTTTT
TRBV4-1	TRBD2	once	TRBJ2-7	CASSQREGSSYEQYF	TGCGCCAGCAGCCAGAGGGAGGGGAGCTCCTACGAGCAGTACTTC
TRBV18	TRBD1	.	TRBJ1-3	CASSPGQASGNTIYF	TGTGCCAGCTCACCTGGACAGGCATCGGGAAACACCATATATTTT
TRBV12-5	.	once	TRBJ2-3	CASGLATGWGTDTQYF	TGTGCTAGTGGTTTGGCTACAGGGTGGGGAACAGATACGCAGTATTTT
TRBV28	TRBD1	.	TRBJ1-2	CASSLPGQGALGGYTF	TGTGCCAGCAGTTTGCCGGGACAGGGGGCGCTTGGTGGCTACACCTTC
TRBV6-8	.	.	TRBJ1-4	CASSYFGRGREKLFF	TGTGCCAGCAGTTATTTCGGCAGGGGACGAGAAAAACTGTTTTTT
TRBV28	.	.	TRBJ1-1	CASNLITRGRMNTEAFF	TGTGCCAGCAACCTCATAACGAGAGGAAGAATGAACACTGAAGCTTTCTTT
TRBV6-7	TRBD2	.	TRBJ2-7	CASSYSASGGAPYEQYF	TGTGCCAGCAGTTACTCTGCTAGCGGGGGGGCCCCCTACGAGCAGTACTTC
TRBV11-3	.	.	TRBJ2-3	CASSRLDRSTDTQYF	TGTGCCAGCAGCCGTTTGGACCGATCCACAGATACGCAGTATTTT
TRBV28	.	once	TRBJ2-7	CASSLRPDEQYF	TGTGCCAGCAGTTTACGGCCAGACGAGCAGTACTTC
TRBV6-8	.	.	TRBJ2-6	CAISAGAGANVLTF	TGTGCCATCAGTGCAGGGGCTGGGGCCAACGTCCTGACTTTC
TRBV11-3	TRBD2	.	TRBJ2-7	CASSLVRGGYEQYF	TGTGCCAGCAGCTTAGTCCGGGGGGGCTACGAGCAGTACTTC